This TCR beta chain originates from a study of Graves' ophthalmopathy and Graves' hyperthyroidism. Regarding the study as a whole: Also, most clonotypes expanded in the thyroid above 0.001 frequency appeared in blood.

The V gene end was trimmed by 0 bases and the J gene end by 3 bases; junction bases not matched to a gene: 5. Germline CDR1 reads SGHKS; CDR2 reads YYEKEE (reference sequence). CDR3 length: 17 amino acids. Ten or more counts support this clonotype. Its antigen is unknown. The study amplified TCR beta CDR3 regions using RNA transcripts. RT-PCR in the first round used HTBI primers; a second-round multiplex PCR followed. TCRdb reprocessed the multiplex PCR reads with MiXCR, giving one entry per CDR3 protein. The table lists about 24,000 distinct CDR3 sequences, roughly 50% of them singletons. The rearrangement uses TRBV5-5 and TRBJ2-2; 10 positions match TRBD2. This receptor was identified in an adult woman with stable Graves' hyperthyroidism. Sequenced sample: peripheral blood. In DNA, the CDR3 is TGTGCCAGCAGCTTGGTTCTAGCGGGAGTTGACACCGGGGAGCTGTTTTTT. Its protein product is CASSLVLAGVDTGELFF.